The 16 T cell receptor beta chains presented below share a single source sample, sequenced in a study of cytomegalovirus exposure and HLA in healthy donors. The primer mix had 60 Vbeta and 13 Jbeta primers. The table came from immunoSEQ multiplex PCR; TCRdb's copy has only in-frame clones and leaves some out. The sample contains 95,000 to 150,000 clones, roughly 80% of which appear only once. The sequenced material came from PBMCs. Source of these receptors: a man aged 25 to 40 in good health and CMV-seronegative.

The genes are TRBV4-2 and TRBJ2-1, with D perhaps TRBD2 (6 bases). Trimming cost V 4 bases and J 4 bases, with 20 bases left between them. The CDR3 extends over 17 amino acids. Germline V lookup: CDR1 LGHNA, CDR2 YNFKEQ. CDR3 nucleotides: TGTGCCAGCAGCCTTAAGATGGGACTCGACGCTTACAATGAGCAGTTCTTC. Its translation is CASSLKMGLDAYNEQFF.

The V and J genes are TRBV5-6 and TRBJ2-1; 7 bases fit TRBD1. Per germline, CDR1 SGHDT and CDR2 YYEEEE. There are 15 residues in the CDR3. Trimming at V came to 5 bases and at J to 2 bases, leaving 7 bases not matched to a gene. CDR3 region: CASSYSGTAYNEQFF. The DNA of the CDR3 is TGTGCCAGCAGTTATTCCGGGACAGCCTACAATGAGCAGTTCTTC.

J is TRBJ2-1 and V is TRBV4-3; D is undetermined. Germline V lookup: CDR1 LGHNA, CDR2 YSLEER. Deletions cut 0 bases from V and 7 bases from J, with 13 bases between. This CDR3 contains 15 residues. The CDR3 DNA reads TGCGCCAGCAGCCAAGAACTACCGAACGGAAATGAGCAGTTCTTC. Its protein product is CASSQELPNGNEQFF.

The V call is TRBV20-1, the J call TRBJ1-1; D is unclear. The CDR3 covers 10 residues. Trimming removed 5 bases at V and 6 bases at J, with 7 bases between. CDR1 DFQATT and CDR2 SNEGSKA come from the germline V gene (reference sequence). CDR3 sequence (DNA): TGCAGTGCTCTCCGTCCTGAAGCTTTCTTT. This encodes CSALRPEAFF.

The chain joins TRBV11-2 to TRBJ2-7; D may be TRBD1 (6 bases). V was cut by 5 bases and J by 0 bases, with 14 bases left in between. Per germline, CDR1 SGHAT and CDR2 FQNNGV. CDR3 length: 15 residues. The CDR3 DNA sequence: TGTGCCAGCAGCCCCCTTCAGGGGCTCTCCTACGAGCAGTACTTC. This sequence encodes CASSPLQGLSYEQYF.

This clone was detected only a few times. The chain uses TRBV25-1 and TRBJ1-1, with 8 bases that match TRBD1. CDR1 is MGHDK and CDR2 is SYGVNS in the germline V gene. This CDR3 region has 13 residues. V dropped 6 bases and J dropped 4; count of bases not matched to a gene: 4. This CDR3 is CASSLTGVTEAFF. The CDR3 DNA sequence: TGTGCCAGCAGCTTGACAGGGGTCACTGAAGCTTTCTTT.

This clone was recorded once. The genes are TRBV6-5 and TRBJ2-1, with D perhaps matching TRBD1 (6 bases). The CDR3 extends over 15 amino acids. The germline V and J ends were trimmed by 2 bases and 6 bases, with 14 bases remaining between them. CDR1 is MNHEY, CDR2 SVGAGI, per germline. For the CDR3, the DNA is TGTGCCAGCAGTTACGAACAGGTGGGGGCCAATGAGCAGTTCTTC. Encoded protein: CASSYEQVGANEQFF.

This clone showed up just a few times. V gene TRBV9 combines with J gene TRBJ2-2; 9 bases map to TRBD2. Looked up from germline, CDR1 is SGDLS and CDR2 is YYNGEE. V dropped 3 bases and J dropped 1; count of bases not matched to a gene: 10. The CDR3 contains 18 residues. The CDR3 sequence is CASSAQPSSGVNTGELFF. The CDR3 nucleotides are TGTGCCAGCAGCGCACAACCGTCTAGCGGGGTGAACACCGGGGAGCTGTTTTTT.

The chain combines TRBV6-1 with TRBJ2-7; 8 bases are shared with TRBD1. The CDR3 loop spans 19 amino acids. Germline CDR1 MNHNS, CDR2 SASEGT. Trimming cost V 3 bases and J 0 bases; bases outside gene matches: 16. CDR3 protein: CASSDMGRRTGKSSYEQYF. CDR3 bases: TGTGCCAGCAGTGATATGGGTAGAAGGACAGGGAAGTCCTCCTACGAGCAGTACTTC.

The chain has TRBV19 and TRBJ2-1, with D possibly matching TRBD2 (7 bases). This CDR3 spans 14 amino acids. Germline CDR1 LNHDA, CDR2 SQIVND (reference sequence). V was shortened by 3 bases and J by 6 bases, with 12 bases between the two germline ends. The CDR3 DNA sequence: TGTGCCAGTAGTATTCGGGGGGCCGCCAATGAGCAGTTCTTC. The encoded protein is CASSIRGAANEQFF.

The rearrangement uses TRBV27 and TRBJ2-1; D unclear. CDR3 length: 15 residues. Trimming took 5 bases from V and 0 from J, leaving 11 bases between them. Germline V gives CDR1 MNHEY, CDR2 SMNVEV (reference sequence). CDR3 sequence reads: CASSTPGSSYNEQFF. CDR3 nucleotides: TGTGCCAGCAGTACGCCCGGTAGCTCCTACAATGAGCAGTTCTTC.

The chain combines TRBV18 with TRBJ2-3; TRBD1 matches at 8 bases. CDR1 and CDR2 (germline): KGHSH, LQKENI. Trimming cost V 0 bases and J 2 bases; bases outside gene matches: 1. The CDR3 is 15 amino acids. The CDR3 DNA follows: TGTGCCAGCTCACCACCGGACAGGGCCACAGATACGCAGTATTTT. This codes for CASSPPDRATDTQYF.

This chain links TRBV6-5 with TRBJ2-7; tentative D call: TRBD1 (5 bases). Per the germline V gene, CDR1 is MNHEY and CDR2 is SVGAGI. V was cut by 6 bases and J by 1 base, with 13 bases left in between. The CDR3 totals 14 residues. The CDR3 sequence: CASRRGRASYEQYF. DNA for the CDR3: TGTGCCAGCAGGAGAGGCAGGGCATCCTACGAGCAGTACTTC.

The gene calls are TRBV6-5 and TRBJ2-2, with a weak D call TRBD2 (6 bases). Germline V gene sequence: CDR1 MNHEY, CDR2 SVGAGI. The CDR3 sequence is 16 residues long. Trimming cost V 3 bases and J 4 bases, with 15 bases left between them. Written as DNA, the CDR3 is TGTGCCAGCAGTTATAGTGGCGGGGAGATCACCGGGGAGCTGTTTTTT. Its protein product is CASSYSGGEITGELFF.

The chain couples TRBV11-2 to TRBJ2-3, with D possibly being TRBD1 (5 bases). CDR1 and CDR2 from the germline V gene are SGHAT and FQNNGV. V shed 5 bases and J shed 4 bases, with 10 bases lying between them. The CDR3 has 13 residues. Written as DNA, the CDR3 is TGTGCCAGCAGCAAGCAGGGTTCAGATACGCAGTATTTT. Protein product: CASSKQGSDTQYF.

A single count supports this clone. CDR3 DNA: TGTGCCAGCACTTTAAAACAGGGCAACTATGGCTACACCTTC. Its translation is CASTLKQGNYGYTF. This chain links TRBV13 with TRBJ1-2; tentatively, D is TRBD1 (6 bases). CDR3 length equals 14 residues. Germline V gene lookup returns CDR1 PRHDT and CDR2 FYEKMQ (reference sequence). Deletions cut 7 bases from V and 2 bases from J, with 14 bases between.